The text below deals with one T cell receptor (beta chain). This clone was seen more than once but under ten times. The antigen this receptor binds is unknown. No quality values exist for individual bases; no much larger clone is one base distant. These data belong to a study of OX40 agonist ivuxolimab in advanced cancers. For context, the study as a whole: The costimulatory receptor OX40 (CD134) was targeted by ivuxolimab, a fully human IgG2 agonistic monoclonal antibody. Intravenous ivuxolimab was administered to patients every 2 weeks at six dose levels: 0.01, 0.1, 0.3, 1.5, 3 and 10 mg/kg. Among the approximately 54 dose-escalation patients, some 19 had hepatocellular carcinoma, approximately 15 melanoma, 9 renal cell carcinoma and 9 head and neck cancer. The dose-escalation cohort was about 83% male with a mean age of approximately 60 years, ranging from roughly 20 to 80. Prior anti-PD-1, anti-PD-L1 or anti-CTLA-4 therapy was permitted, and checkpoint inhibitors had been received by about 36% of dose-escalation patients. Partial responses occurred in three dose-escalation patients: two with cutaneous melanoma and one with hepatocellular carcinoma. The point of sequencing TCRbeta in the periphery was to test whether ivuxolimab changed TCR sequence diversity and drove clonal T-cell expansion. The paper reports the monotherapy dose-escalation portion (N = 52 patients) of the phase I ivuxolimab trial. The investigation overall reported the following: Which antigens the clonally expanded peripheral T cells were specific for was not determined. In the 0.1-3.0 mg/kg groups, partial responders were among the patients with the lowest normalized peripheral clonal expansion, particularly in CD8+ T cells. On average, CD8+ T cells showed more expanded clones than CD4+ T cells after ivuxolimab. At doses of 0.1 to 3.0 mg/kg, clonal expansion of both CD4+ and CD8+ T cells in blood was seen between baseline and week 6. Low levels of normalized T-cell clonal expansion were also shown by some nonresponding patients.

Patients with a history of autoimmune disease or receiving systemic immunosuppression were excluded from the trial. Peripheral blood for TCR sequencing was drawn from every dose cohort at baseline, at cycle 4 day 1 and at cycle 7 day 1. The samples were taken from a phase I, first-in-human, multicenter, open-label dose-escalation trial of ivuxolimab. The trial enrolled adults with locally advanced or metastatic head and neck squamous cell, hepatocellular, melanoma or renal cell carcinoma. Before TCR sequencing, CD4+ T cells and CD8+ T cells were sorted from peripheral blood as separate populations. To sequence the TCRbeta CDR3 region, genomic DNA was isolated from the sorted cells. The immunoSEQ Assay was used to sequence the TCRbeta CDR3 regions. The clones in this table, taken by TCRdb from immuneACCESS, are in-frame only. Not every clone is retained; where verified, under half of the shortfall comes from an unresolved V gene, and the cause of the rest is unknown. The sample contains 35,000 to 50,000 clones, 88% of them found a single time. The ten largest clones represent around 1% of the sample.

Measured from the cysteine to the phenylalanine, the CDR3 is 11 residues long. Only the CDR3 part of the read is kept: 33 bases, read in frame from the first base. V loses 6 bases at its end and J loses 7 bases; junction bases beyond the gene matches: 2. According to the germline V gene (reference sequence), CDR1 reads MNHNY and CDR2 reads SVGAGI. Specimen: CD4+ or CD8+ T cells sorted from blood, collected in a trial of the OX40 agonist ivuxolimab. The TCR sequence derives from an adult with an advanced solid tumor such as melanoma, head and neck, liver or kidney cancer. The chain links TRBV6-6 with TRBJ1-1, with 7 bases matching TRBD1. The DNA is TGTGCCAGCAGATGGACAGGTGAAGCTTTCTTT. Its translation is CASRWTGEAFF.